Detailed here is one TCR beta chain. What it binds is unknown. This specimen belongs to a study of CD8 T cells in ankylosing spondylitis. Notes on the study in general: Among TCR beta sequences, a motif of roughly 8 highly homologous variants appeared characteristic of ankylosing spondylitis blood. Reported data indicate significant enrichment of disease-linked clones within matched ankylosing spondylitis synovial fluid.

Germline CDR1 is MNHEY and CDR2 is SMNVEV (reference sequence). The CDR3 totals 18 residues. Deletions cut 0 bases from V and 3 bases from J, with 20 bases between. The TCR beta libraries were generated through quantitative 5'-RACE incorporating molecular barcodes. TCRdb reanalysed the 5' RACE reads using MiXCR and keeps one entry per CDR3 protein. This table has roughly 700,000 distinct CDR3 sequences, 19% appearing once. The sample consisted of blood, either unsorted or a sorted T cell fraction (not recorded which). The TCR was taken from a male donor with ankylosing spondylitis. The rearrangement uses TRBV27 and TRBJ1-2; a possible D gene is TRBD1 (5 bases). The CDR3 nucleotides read TGTGCCAGCAGTTTATCATCGGCCAGGGCGGTTACGGACTATGGCTACACCTTC. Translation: CASSLSSARAVTDYGYTF.